These 6 T cell receptor beta chains came from one sample sequenced in a study of CD8 T cells in ankylosing spondylitis. TCRdb reprocessed the 5' RACE reads via MiXCR and lists one record per CDR3 protein. This table has 80,000 to 100,000 distinct CDR3 sequences, roughly 8.3% appearing once. The sample comprised blood, either unsorted or a sorted T cell fraction (not recorded which). These receptors came from a male donor with ankylosing spondylitis or in good health (not recorded which).

Many counts were recorded for this clonotype. This chain links TRBV6-2 or TRBV6-3 with TRBJ2-4, with D perhaps being TRBD1 or TRBD2 (5 bases each). This CDR3 has 15 residues. Germline V CDR1 and CDR2: MNHEY, SVGEGT. The germline V and J ends were trimmed by 5 bases and 0 bases, with 11 bases remaining between them. The CDR3 DNA is TGTGCCAGCAGTCCGGGACGCCTAGCCAAAAACATTCAGTACTTC. It encodes CASSPGRLAKNIQYF.

There are many counts of this clonotype. The chain carries TRBV12-3 or TRBV12-4 and TRBJ2-5; 8 bases line up with TRBD1. J lost 8 bases, V lost 5 bases, and 13 bases had no gene match. The length of the CDR3 is 15 residues. CDR3 loop: CASSPNRGTYGTQYF. DNA of the CDR3: TGTGCCAGCAGTCCCAACAGGGGGACCTATGGAACCCAGTACTTC.

The chain carries TRBV27 and TRBJ2-5; D is ambiguous. The germline V and J ends were trimmed by 5 bases and 5 bases, with 9 bases remaining between them. The CDR3 loop spans 12 amino acids. Germline V gives CDR1 MNHEY, CDR2 SMNVEV (reference sequence). In DNA form, the CDR3 reads TGTGCCAGCAGTCGCTTTGGGGAGACCCAGTACTTC. Translation: CASSRFGETQYF.

This clonotype has a count of ten or more. The chain links TRBV12-5 to TRBJ2-3, with 9 positions matching TRBD1. The CDR3 is 19 residues long. Germline CDR1 LGHNT, CDR2 FRNRAP. Germline trimming cut 0 bases from V and 6 bases from J; bases unmatched to any gene: 16. The CDR3 region has the DNA TGTGCTAGTGGTTTGGTACTTCGGGACAGGGAGTTTGGTGTGGATACGCAGTATTTT. Protein sequence: CASGLVLRDREFGVDTQYF.

There are a few counts of this clonotype. The chain links TRBV9 to TRBJ2-1; TRBD1 matches 8 bases. V lost 0 bases, J lost 15 bases, and 5 bases stayed unmatched. CDR1 SGDLS and CDR2 YYNGEE come from the germline V gene. The CDR3 runs to 12 residues. The CDR3 spells CASSVGGQVLFF. The CDR3 nucleotides read TGTGCCAGCAGCGTAGGGGGACAGGTACTGTTCTTC.

There are many counts of this clonotype. The chain is built from TRBV5-1 and TRBJ1-6; D may be TRBD1 (6 bases). Germline CDR1 SGHRS, CDR2 YFSETQ. Trimming took 0 bases from V and 10 from J, leaving 17 bases between them. The CDR3 spans 16 residues. In DNA, the CDR3 is TGCGCCAGCAGCTTGGGTGGGTCAGGGGATGGCTCACCCCTCCACTTT. Translating gives CASSLGGSGDGSPLHF.